One and the same sample provided the 13 T cell receptor beta chains below, sequenced in a study of cytomegalovirus exposure and HLA in healthy donors. PCR used 60 Vbeta primers and 13 Jbeta primers. Only in-frame clones appear in the TCRdb table, and some are missing; sequencing was by immunoSEQ multiplex PCR. Of roughly 160,000 clones in the sample, 65% to 90% were seen once. Sequencing was performed on PBMCs. These receptors were obtained from a middle-aged man in good health and CMV-seropositive.

The chain recombines TRBV11-2 with TRBJ1-4, with TRBD1 matching 9 bases. The germline V gene encodes CDR1 SGHAT and CDR2 FQNNGV. The CDR3 runs to 16 residues. The junction had 8 bases not matched to a gene; V was cut back by 5 bases and J by 4 bases. The CDR3 bases are TGTGCCAGCAGCCAAACCGGGACAGGGAATAATGAAAAACTGTTTTTT. It codes for CASSQTGTGNNEKLFF.

The chain recombines TRBV28 with TRBJ2-4; 16 bases match TRBD2. With V trimmed by 7 bases and J by 6 bases, 12 bases remained unmatched. Per the germline V gene, CDR1 is MDHEN and CDR2 is SYDVKM. There are 18 residues in the CDR3. The DNA for the CDR3 is TGTGCCAGCACCCCCCGATTGGGGACTAGCGGGAGGGCAAACATTCAGTACTTC. Its protein product is CASTPRLGTSGRANIQYF.

The gene calls are TRBV4-3 and TRBJ2-7, with 8 bases fitting TRBD2. Unmatched junction bases numbered 7, after V lost 5 bases and J lost 1 base. This CDR3 is built from 15 residues. Germline values: CDR1 LGHNA, CDR2 YSLEER. The CDR3 is CASSTQAGGSYEQYF. CDR3 sequence (DNA): TGCGCCAGCAGCACCCAGGCGGGAGGTTCCTACGAGCAGTACTTC.

The chain has TRBV29-1 and TRBJ2-7, with 9 positions matching TRBD1. The CDR3 is 14 amino acids. Per germline, CDR1 SQVTM and CDR2 ANQGSEA. Trimming removed 3 bases from V and 1 base from J; junction bases left unmatched: 4. In DNA, the CDR3 is TGCAGCGTTGATCCCGGGACAGGGTCCTACGAGCAGTACTTC. The encoded protein is CSVDPGTGSYEQYF.

As to this clone: This specimen includes other DNA sequences encoding the same CDR3. The chain employs TRBV7-2 and TRBJ2-7; 10 bases match TRBD1. Germline CDR1 reads SGHTA; CDR2 reads FQGNSA. This CDR3 is built from 16 residues. V was clipped by 5 bases and J by 0 bases; unmatched bases: 7. CDR3 sequence: CASSRTGTGVSYEQYF. For the CDR3, the DNA is TGTGCCAGCAGCCGCACGGGGACAGGGGTCTCCTACGAGCAGTACTTC.

This clone was counted a single time. The junction differs from germline at one of its ends, possibly a read error. The CDR3 DNA reads TGTGCTAGCAGCCCGAGTCGGAGGGGGGGGTACAATGAGCAGTTCTTC. Its translation: CASSPSRRGGYNEQFF. J is TRBJ2-1 and V is TRBV7-7; D may be TRBD2 (7 bases). Germline V CDR1 and CDR2: SSHAT, FNYEAQ (reference sequence). The CDR3 is 16 residues long.

In this sample, this clone turned up a few times. The V gene is TRBV9, the J gene TRBJ2-7; TRBD2 matches at 7 bases. This CDR3 contains 15 residues. CDR1 SGDLS and CDR2 YYNGEE come from the germline V gene. Trimming took 0 bases from V and 6 from J; bases not matched to a gene: 9. The CDR3 coding sequence is TGTGCCAGCAGCGTAGAAGCGGGATTTTCTAGCGAGCAGTACTTC. Protein: CASSVEAGFSSEQYF.

This clone was recorded a few times. The chain is built from TRBV18 and TRBJ2-4; no firm D call. The CDR3 sequence is 12 residues long. Deletions cut 3 bases from V and 6 bases from J, with 6 bases between. The germline CDR1 and CDR2 sequences are KGHSH and LQKENI. The DNA of the CDR3 is TGTGCCAGCTCACCCCACGGAAACATTCAGTACTTC. Its protein product is CASSPHGNIQYF. Supplemented by reference TRBV18 and TRBJ2-4, the full variable domain reads NAGVMQNPRHLVRRRGQEARLRCSPMKGHSHVYWYRQLPEEGLKFMVYLQKENIIDESGMPKERFSAEFPKEGPSILRIQQVVRGDSAAYFCASSPHGNIQYFGAGTRLSVL.

The chain uses TRBV19 and TRBJ1-5; D not certain. Trimming removed 3 bases from V and 3 bases from J, with 12 bases in between. The V gene's germline CDR1 is LNHDA and CDR2 SQIVND (reference sequence). The CDR3 consists of 15 residues. CDR3 nucleotides: TGTGCCAGTAGTATCACGGCGGAGTCCAATCAGCCCCAGCATTTT. Translated, it gives CASSITAESNQPQHF.

The rearrangement joins TRBV30 to TRBJ1-2; 8 nucleotides agree with TRBD1. Germline V gene sequence: CDR1 GTSNPN, CDR2 SVGIG (reference sequence). The length of the CDR3 is 15 residues. V gave up 8 bases and J gave up 4 bases; unmatched junction bases: 15. The CDR3 sequence: CAGPTTGGKGYGYTF. The DNA for the CDR3 is TGTGCCGGACCCACTACAGGGGGTAAGGGCTATGGCTACACCTTC.

On this clone: This same CDR3 is encoded by further DNA sequences in the sample. The chain joins TRBV6-6 to TRBJ2-1; the match to TRBD2 covers 15 bases. J was trimmed by 8 bases and V by 4 bases; bases with no gene match: 3. The CDR3 is 15 residues long. The germline V gene encodes CDR1 MNHNY and CDR2 SVGAGI (reference sequence). CDR3 sequence: CASSSGLAGGYEQFF. The DNA of the CDR3 is TGTGCCAGCAGTTCCGGACTAGCGGGAGGGTATGAGCAGTTCTTC.

The J gene is TRBJ1-4, the V gene TRBV19, with D tentatively TRBD1 (6 bases). The CDR3 is 14 amino acids. CDR1 and CDR2 (germline): LNHDA, SQIVND (reference sequence). V gave up 9 bases and J gave up 11 bases, with 22 bases separating them. This CDR3 reads CASHRAFQVGKLFF. In nucleotides, the CDR3 is TGTGCCAGCCACAGGGCGTTCCAGGTTGGGAAACTGTTTTTT.

The chain links TRBV5-1 to TRBJ2-1, with D possibly TRBD2 on 6 matching bases. V shed 1 base and J shed 2 bases, with 10 bases lying between them. The CDR3 consists of 15 residues. Germline assignment: CDR1 SGHRS and CDR2 YFSETQ. The CDR3 DNA follows: TGCGCCAGCAGCTTGCAGGCGGGACCCTACAATGAGCAGTTCTTC. Its translation: CASSLQAGPYNEQFF.